A selection of T cell receptor beta chains follows, all from one sample in a study of cytomegalovirus exposure and HLA in healthy donors. Generated by immunoSEQ multiplex PCR, the TCRdb table keeps only in-frame clones and is missing some. This table has fewer than 120,000 clones, around four fifths appearing once. The sample taken for sequencing was PBMCs. Source of these receptors: a man aged 30-40 years in good health and CMV-seropositive. Each CDR3 is given with its conserved first and last residue. D genes are given only for firm matches. The size entry is marked missing in some rows and otherwise reads once, few, many or a size class.

clone_size: NA
j_call: TRBJ1-2
d_call: NA
v_call: TRBV20-1
cdr3_aa: CSAFPVYGYTF
cdr3_nt: TGCAGTGCTTTTCCGGTGTATGGCTACACCTTC

clone_size: NA
j_call: TRBJ2-7
d_call: TRBD2
v_call: TRBV11-2
cdr3_aa: CASSRAGGRYEQYF
cdr3_nt: TGTGCCAGCAGTAGGGCGGGGGGACGCTACGAGCAGTACTTC

clone_size: NA
j_call: TRBJ1-3
d_call: NA
v_call: TRBV6-1
cdr3_aa: CASSTGSTSGNTIYF
cdr3_nt: TGTGCCAGCAGTACAGGGTCGACGTCTGGAAACACCATATATTTT

clone_size: NA
j_call: TRBJ1-5
d_call: NA
v_call: TRBV27
cdr3_aa: CASSHEALNQPQHF
cdr3_nt: TGTGCCAGCAGCCACGAGGCCCTCAATCAGCCCCAGCATTTT

clone_size: NA
j_call: TRBJ2-7
d_call: NA
v_call: TRBV7-8
cdr3_aa: CASSLGGAGATLSLAEQYF
cdr3_nt: TGTGCCAGCAGCTTAGGAGGGGCAGGGGCGACGCTTAGTCTGGCCGAGCAGTACTTC

clone_size: NA
j_call: TRBJ1-3
d_call: NA
v_call: TRBV19
cdr3_aa: CASGLGLLGGNTIYF
cdr3_nt: TGTGCCAGTGGACTAGGACTCTTAGGTGGAAACACCATATATTTT

clone_size: NA
j_call: TRBJ2-5
d_call: TRBD2
v_call: TRBV25-1
cdr3_aa: CASSEPKGTSGGEETQYF
cdr3_nt: TGTGCCAGCAGTGAACCCAAGGGGACTAGCGGGGGGGAAGAGACCCAGTACTTC

clone_size: NA
j_call: TRBJ2-7
d_call: TRBD1
v_call: TRBV6-1
cdr3_aa: CASVRDRASYEQYF
cdr3_nt: TGTGCCAGCGTCCGGGACAGGGCCTCCTACGAGCAGTACTTC

clone_size: NA
j_call: TRBJ2-2
d_call: NA
v_call: TRBV25-1
cdr3_aa: CASSEGQNTGELFF
cdr3_nt: TGTGCCAGCAGTGAGGGACAGAACACCGGGGAGCTGTTTTTT

clone_size: NA
j_call: TRBJ1-2
d_call: NA
v_call: TRBV7-2
cdr3_aa: CASSLGGGGYGYTF
cdr3_nt: TGTGCCAGCAGCTTAGGGGGAGGAGGGTATGGCTACACCTTC

clone_size: NA
j_call: TRBJ1-3
d_call: NA
v_call: TRBV5-3
cdr3_aa: CARSFSTGVGGNTIYF
cdr3_nt: TGTGCCAGAAGCTTTTCCACGGGGGTGGGTGGAAACACCATATATTTT

clone_size: NA
j_call: TRBJ1-2
d_call: NA
v_call: TRBV7-9
cdr3_aa: CASRTDTTDYGYTF
cdr3_nt: TGTGCCAGCAGGACAGACACGACCGATTATGGCTACACCTTC

clone_size: NA
j_call: TRBJ1-2
d_call: TRBD1
v_call: TRBV5-4
cdr3_aa: CASSLGSGGHSRYGYTF
cdr3_nt: TGTGCCAGCAGCTTGGGGTCAGGGGGCCACTCGCGCTATGGCTACACCTTC

clone_size: NA
j_call: TRBJ1-2
d_call: NA
v_call: TRBV4-3
cdr3_aa: CASSQVLGGGTNYGYTF
cdr3_nt: TGCGCCAGCAGCCAAGTACTGGGAGGCGGGACTAACTATGGCTACACCTTC

clone_size: NA
j_call: TRBJ1-5
d_call: TRBD1
v_call: TRBV7-9
cdr3_aa: CASKGQGPNQPQHF
cdr3_nt: TGTGCCAGCAAGGGACAGGGGCCGAATCAGCCCCAGCATTTT

clone_size: NA
j_call: TRBJ2-7
d_call: NA
v_call: TRBV7-2
cdr3_aa: CASSPQTGPYEQYF
cdr3_nt: TGTGCCAGCAGCCCGCAGACAGGACCCTACGAGCAGTACTTC

clone_size: NA
j_call: TRBJ1-1
d_call: TRBD1
v_call: TRBV2
cdr3_aa: CASRDRQGMTEAFF
cdr3_nt: TGTGCCAGCAGGGATCGACAGGGGATGACTGAAGCTTTCTTT

clone_size: NA
j_call: TRBJ1-3
d_call: NA
v_call: TRBV4-2
cdr3_aa: CASSQDGGGLSGNTIYF
cdr3_nt: TGTGCCAGCAGCCAAGATGGCGGGGGGCTCTCTGGAAACACCATATATTTT

clone_size: NA
j_call: TRBJ2-7
d_call: NA
v_call: TRBV4-1
cdr3_aa: CASSQVLTGNNYEQYF
cdr3_nt: TGCGCCAGCAGCCAAGTCTTAACAGGAAACAACTACGAGCAGTACTTC

clone_size: NA
j_call: TRBJ1-1
d_call: TRBD1
v_call: TRBV18
cdr3_aa: CASSPTRQGGNTEAFF
cdr3_nt: TGTGCCAGCTCACCCACTCGACAGGGGGGGAACACTGAAGCTTTCTTT

clone_size: NA
j_call: TRBJ2-3
d_call: TRBD2
v_call: TRBV11-3
cdr3_aa: CASSLRDYRTDTQYF
cdr3_nt: TGTGCCAGCAGCTTAAGGGACTACCGCACAGATACGCAGTATTTT

clone_size: NA
j_call: TRBJ2-7
d_call: TRBD2
v_call: TRBV11-3
cdr3_aa: CASSYDSGGSSYEQYF
cdr3_nt: TGTGCCAGCAGCTACGATAGCGGGGGGAGCTCCTACGAGCAGTACTTC

clone_size: NA
j_call: TRBJ1-1
d_call: TRBD1
v_call: TRBV5-6
cdr3_aa: CASSSWTGYTEAFF
cdr3_nt: TGTGCCAGCAGCTCCTGGACAGGTTACACTGAAGCTTTCTTT

clone_size: few
j_call: TRBJ2-7
d_call: NA
v_call: TRBV12-5
cdr3_aa: CASGLSSLSYEQYF
cdr3_nt: TGTGCTAGTGGTCTATCTAGTTTGTCCTACGAGCAGTACTTC

clone_size: once
j_call: TRBJ2-7
d_call: NA
v_call: TRBV30
cdr3_aa: CAWSLAAYEQYF
cdr3_nt: TGTGCCTGGAGTCTCGCGGCATACGAGCAGTACTTC

clone_size: NA
j_call: TRBJ2-7
d_call: TRBD2
v_call: TRBV4-1
cdr3_aa: CASSPSGGASYEQYF
cdr3_nt: TGCGCCAGCAGCCCCAGCGGGGGTGCTTCCTACGAGCAGTACTTC

clone_size: NA
j_call: TRBJ1-3
d_call: TRBD1
v_call: TRBV10-3
cdr3_aa: CAAKGAGVGNTIYF
cdr3_nt: TGTGCCGCAAAGGGGGCAGGAGTTGGAAACACCATATATTTT

clone_size: NA
j_call: TRBJ1-1
d_call: TRBD1
v_call: TRBV19
cdr3_aa: CASTWGTENTEAFF
cdr3_nt: TGTGCCAGTACCTGGGGGACAGAGAACACTGAAGCTTTCTTT

clone_size: once
j_call: TRBJ1-5
d_call: NA
v_call: TRBV19
cdr3_aa: CASSIARLKFPNNQPQHF
cdr3_nt: TGTGCCAGTAGTATTGCCAGACTTAAATTCCCCAACAATCAGCCCCAGCATTTT

clone_size: once
j_call: TRBJ1-4
d_call: TRBD1
v_call: TRBV19
cdr3_aa: CASVGLGTGNEKLFF
cdr3_nt: TGTGCCAGTGTTGGACTAGGGACAGGGAATGAAAAACTGTTTTTT

clone_size: NA
j_call: TRBJ1-5
d_call: NA
v_call: TRBV4-3
cdr3_aa: CASSQYKDINQPQHF
cdr3_nt: TGCGCCAGCAGCCAATATAAGGACATTAATCAGCCCCAGCATTTT

clone_size: NA
j_call: TRBJ1-2
d_call: NA
v_call: TRBV7-8
cdr3_aa: CASSLSTGRYGYTF
cdr3_nt: TGTGCCAGCAGCTTAAGTACAGGGCGCTATGGCTACACCTTC

clone_size: once
j_call: TRBJ1-2
d_call: TRBD1
v_call: TRBV14
cdr3_aa: CASSQDMRGQGPYGYTF
cdr3_nt: TGTGCCAGCAGCCAAGATATGAGAGGACAGGGGCCCTATGGCTACACCTTC